The rows below give T cell receptor beta chains drawn from one sample of a study of T-cell memory formation after mild COVID-19. One entry per CDR3 protein, called by TCRdb with MiXCR from the 5' RACE reads. This sample carries tens of thousands of distinct CDR3 sequences, 12% of them seen once, and the ten largest clones take about 25%. The specimen was PBMCs or a T cell subset sorted from them (not recorded which). The origin of the receptors is a young man who had mild COVID-19 (a few samples of this study predate the infection). Cell type and time point are not known. CDR3s include the opening cysteine and the closing phenylalanine or tryptophan. D genes are given only for firm matches. Not every row has a clone size; where given, it reads once, few, many or a size class.

abundance | d_gene | j_gene | v_gene | CDR3nt | CDR3aa
once | . | TRBJ2-3 | TRBV15 | TGTGCCACCAGCTCCTCTATGACTAGCACAGATACGCAGTATTTT | CATSSSMTSTDTQYF
few | TRBD2 | TRBJ2-1 | TRBV20-1 | TGCAGTGCTAGTCGCGAACTAGCGTTTTCCGTTGAGCAGTTCTTC | CSASRELAFSVEQFF
few | . | TRBJ1-1 | TRBV4-3 | TGCGCCAGCAGCCATGACCGGGGACAATGGAACACTGAAGCTTTCTTT | CASSHDRGQWNTEAFF
few | . | TRBJ1-1 | TRBV20-1 | TGCAGTGCCCCGACCCCAACAGGGTTCACTGAAGCTTTCTTT | CSAPTPTGFTEAFF
. | TRBD1 | TRBJ1-2 | TRBV5-1 | TGCGCCAGTGGACAGGGGATGGATGGCTACACCTTC | CASGQGMDGYTF
few | TRBD1 | TRBJ2-1 | TRBV28 | TGTGCCAGCAGTTCCTGGACAGGGGGTTTCAATGAGCAGTTCTTC | CASSSWTGGFNEQFF
few | . | TRBJ1-1 | TRBV20-1 | TGCAGACCCAGTGGCGGAGGGGACACTGAAGCTTTCTTT | CRPSGGGDTEAFF
few | TRBD1 | TRBJ1-1 | TRBV7-2 | TGTGCCAGCAGCTCGCAGGGGGGCGCGGACACTGAAGCTTTCTTT | CASSSQGGADTEAFF
many | . | TRBJ2-3 | TRBV7-2 | TGTGCCAGCAGCTTAGCGCTGGGGCCAGATACGCAGTATTTT | CASSLALGPDTQYF
. | TRBD2 | TRBJ2-1 | TRBV5-1 | TGCGCCAGCAGCCGATCACTAGCGGGGGCCCACAATGAGCAGTTCTTC | CASSRSLAGAHNEQFF
. | . | TRBJ1-1 | TRBV18 | TGTGCCAGCTACGAACTTCAGGGGAACACTGAAGCTTTCTTT | CASYELQGNTEAFF
few | . | TRBJ2-7 | TRBV6-5 | TGTGCCAGCAAATTCCGGGGCAGCCACTACGAGCAGTACTTC | CASKFRGSHYEQYF
few | . | TRBJ1-1 | TRBV5-4 | TGTGCCAGCAGCACCATGGGGGACGGGAACACTGAAGCTTTCTTT | CASSTMGDGNTEAFF
few | TRBD2 | TRBJ2-3 | TRBV6-5 | TGTGCCAGCAGACGACCGAGCGGGGGCACAGATACGCAGTATTTT | CASRRPSGGTDTQYF
few | . | TRBJ2-2 | TRBV6-2/TRBV6-3 | TGTGCCAGCAGTCAGGGGACTGGCGGGGAGCTGTTTTTT | CASSQGTGGELFF
few | . | TRBJ2-1 | TRBV2 | TGTGCCAGCACCCGCCGGGCTAGCTCCTACAATGAGCAGTTCTTC | CASTRRASSYNEQFF
few | TRBD1 | TRBJ2-5 | TRBV20-1 | TGCAGTGCCCTCCCCGGGACAGTACAAGAGACCCAGTACTTC | CSALPGTVQETQYF
few | TRBD1 | TRBJ1-6 | TRBV10-3 | TGTGCCATCAGGGGTTCCCAAACAGGGGGAACAAGTTCACCCCTCCACTTT | CAIRGSQTGGTSSPLHF
few | TRBD2 | TRBJ2-3 | TRBV9 | TGTGCCAGCAGCGTTGCGGGGGGCACATCTAGCACAGATACGCAGTATTTT | CASSVAGGTSSTDTQYF
few | . | TRBJ1-5 | TRBV4-1 | TGCGCCAGCAGCTTTACCCCCCTGGGAATCCAGCCCCAGCATTTT | CASSFTPLGIQPQHF
. | . | TRBJ1-1 | TRBV6-5 | TGTGCCAGCAGTTACTGGTCGATCTTGAACACTGAAGCTTTCTTT | CASSYWSILNTEAFF
. | . | TRBJ2-1 | TRBV6-2/TRBV6-3 | TGTGCCAGCACCCCCAACCCCCTTGAGCAGTTCTTC | CASTPNPLEQFF
few | TRBD1 | TRBJ2-7 | TRBV2 | TGTGCCAGCCGAGACAGGGTCGGCGAGCAGTACTTC | CASRDRVGEQYF
many | TRBD1 | TRBJ2-1 | TRBV5-1 | TGCGCCAGCAGAAAGTGGGACAGGGGAGAAGAGCAGTTCTTC | CASRKWDRGEEQFF
many | . | TRBJ1-1 | TRBV4-1 | TGCGCCAGCAGCCCCAGGGAAGTCACTGAAGCTTTCTTT | CASSPREVTEAFF
few | . | TRBJ1-1 | TRBV6-6 | TGTGCCAGCATCACATCCCAGGGAACTGAAGCTTTCTTT | CASITSQGTEAFF
. | . | TRBJ2-5 | TRBV7-6 | TGTGCCAGCAGCTTGATACCGGGGCTGCAAGAGACCCAGTACTTC | CASSLIPGLQETQYF
many | TRBD2 | TRBJ2-3 | TRBV5-1 | TGCGCCAGCGCGCCGGGGGAGGGAGGTGATACGCAGTATTTT | CASAPGEGGDTQYF
few | TRBD2 | TRBJ2-3 | TRBV18 | TGTGCCAGCTCACCACGGACTAGCGGGAGTGGTGATACGCAGTATTTT | CASSPRTSGSGDTQYF
. | . | TRBJ1-1 | TRBV2 | TGTGCCAGCCTAAGGGGGGGGAGTACTGAAGCTTTCTTT | CASLRGGSTEAFF
. | TRBD2 | TRBJ2-1 | TRBV20-1 | TGCAGTGCTAGAGAGGTAGCGGGGGACAATGAGCAGTTCTTC | CSAREVAGDNEQFF
once | TRBD1 | TRBJ2-3 | TRBV7-2 | TGTGCCAGCAGCTCTCCAGGGGGTCCAGATACGCAGTATTTT | CASSSPGGPDTQYF
. | TRBD2 | TRBJ2-3 | TRBV9 | TGTGCCAGCAGCGAGCGGGGGAACACAGATACGCAGTATTTT | CASSERGNTDTQYF
. | . | TRBJ2-2 | TRBV3-1 | TGTGCCAGCAGCCAATGGTCCAGTGGCACCGGGGAGCTGTTTTTT | CASSQWSSGTGELFF
. | TRBD2 | TRBJ2-2 | TRBV25-1 | TGTGCCAGCAGTTTTAGCGGGGGGGCGCCCGGGGAGCTGTTTTTT | CASSFSGGAPGELFF
. | TRBD2 | TRBJ2-6 | TRBV6-5 | TGTGCCAGCAGTTACCCCATGGGACTAGCGGGGGGGCAGCTAGGCCCCTCTGGGGCCAACGTCCTGACTTTC | CASSYPMGLAGGQLGPSGANVLTF
few | . | TRBJ1-2 | TRBV29-1 | TGCAGCGTTGAAGAATGGACCTCCCGGGGCTACACCTTC | CSVEEWTSRGYTF
few | TRBD1 | TRBJ1-5 | TRBV5-1 | TGCGCCAGCAGCTTGACAGGGGACGGGGGGCAGCCCCAGCATTTT | CASSLTGDGGQPQHF
. | TRBD2 | TRBJ2-3 | TRBV18 | TGTGCCAGCTCACCCGGCGGGGGGGACACGCAGTATTTT | CASSPGGGDTQYF
few | . | TRBJ2-2 | TRBV7-3 | TGTGCCAGCAGCCTAAGATGGGCCGGGGAGCTGTTTTTT | CASSLRWAGELFF
few | . | TRBJ2-3 | TRBV7-3 | TGTGCCAGCAGCTTTGGGGGTTTAAGGTCAGATACGCAGTATTTT | CASSFGGLRSDTQYF
few | . | TRBJ1-3 | TRBV5-1 | TGCGCCAGCAGCTTGGGGAGCGTAACTGGAAACACCATATATTTT | CASSLGSVTGNTIYF
few | TRBD1 | TRBJ1-5 | TRBV12-3/TRBV12-4 | TGTGCCAGCAGTTTAACAGGGGGCAATCAGCCCCAGCATTTT | CASSLTGGNQPQHF
many | TRBD1 | TRBJ1-3 | TRBV20-1 | TGCAGTGCTAGAACGGCCGGGACAGGGACGAACACCATATATTTT | CSARTAGTGTNTIYF
. | TRBD2 | TRBJ2-2 | TRBV4-3 | TGCGCCAGCAGCCAAGGGTTTAGCGGGGGGGCCGACACCGGGGAGCTGTTTTTT | CASSQGFSGGADTGELFF
many | . | TRBJ1-5 | TRBV7-2 | TGTGCCAGCAGCTTTGCAGTGAGCAATCAGCCCCAGCATTTT | CASSFAVSNQPQHF
few | . | TRBJ1-3 | TRBV4-3 | TGCGCCAGCAGCCCAGAGGAGGGAAACACCATATATTTT | CASSPEEGNTIYF
few | . | TRBJ2-5 | TRBV12-3/TRBV12-4 | TGTGCCAGCAGTCCAGGGGTTCCTGGGGAGACCCAGTACTTC | CASSPGVPGETQYF
many | TRBD1 | TRBJ2-1 | TRBV5-1 | TGCGCCAGCAGCTTTACGGGACAGGGTATCAATGAGCAGTTCTTC | CASSFTGQGINEQFF
. | . | TRBJ2-3 | TRBV7-6 | TGTGCCAGCAGCGGGGCGCGGGCAGATACGCAGTATTTT | CASSGARADTQYF
few | TRBD2 | TRBJ2-5 | TRBV30 | TGTGCCGGACGACTAGCAGCAGAGACCCAGTACTTC | CAGRLAAETQYF
. | . | TRBJ1-5 | TRBV28 | TGTGCCAGCAGTCCCACAGGGCCTCGTCAGCCCCAGCATTTT | CASSPTGPRQPQHF